The entry below describes one T cell receptor beta chain. Its antigen is not known. One junction end does not reproduce the germline sequence, and a read error may be involved. CDR3 length equals 14 residues. Per germline, CDR1 SGHAT and CDR2 FQNNGV. Treatment noted: roughly 10-day PBMC culture with coronavirus spike peptide pools or control peptides (ViraFEST assay). Patients returned positive PCR results between March and December 2020, earlier than US Alpha, Beta and Delta variants. Sequencing of the DNA from cultured CD4+ T cells was carried out with the Oncomine TCR Beta short-read assay. TCRdb itself ran the PCR reads through MiXCR, one entry per CDR3 protein. This table holds more than 10,000 distinct CDR3 sequences, 65% to 85% found once. This entry is derived from a study of vaccination and CD4 T cells after COVID-19. For the study at large: Nasal swab PCR detected SARS-CoV-2 in convalescent patients, who comprised about nine mild cases and one severe case. Six males and four females, two of them Hispanic, were enrolled as convalescents. The cells were exposed to overlapping spike peptides originating from SARS-CoV-2, HCoV-NL63, HCoV-OC43 and HCoV-229E for stimulation.

The specimen sequenced was CD4+ T cells from blood, cultured in vitro. This sequence originates from a human donor who had recovered from COVID-19. The chain carries TRBV11-2 and TRBJ2-7; D might be TRBD1 (6 bases). CDR3 in amino acids: CASSLMGHSSEQYF. For the CDR3, the DNA is TGTGCCAGCAGCTTAATGGGACACTCCTCCGAGCAGTACTTC.